This is a list of T cell receptor beta chains from one sample in a study of memory CD4+ T cells and cytomegalovirus serostatus. Clones were sequenced by immunoSEQ multiplex PCR, and TCRdb holds only the in-frame ones, with some missing. This sample has just over 40,000 clones, with about 85% found just once. The sample was memory CD4+ T cells from blood. These receptors were collected from an adult in good health and CMV-seronegative. Each CDR3 is given with its conserved first and last residue. The D gene is left open where the match is weak. Only some rows state a clone size, as once, few, many or a class for expanded clones.

J: TRBJ1-1; size: few; D: NA; V: TRBV30; CDR3: CAWARDTVNTEAFF; DNA: TGTGCCTGGGCCCGGGACACAGTGAACACTGAAGCTTTCTTT
J: TRBJ1-1; size: NA; D: NA; V: TRBV29-1; CDR3: CSADPRDTEAFF; DNA: TGCAGCGCAGACCCGCGGGACACTGAAGCTTTCTTT
J: TRBJ2-3; size: NA; D: NA; V: TRBV7-2; CDR3: CASSLGTGRVTDTQYF; DNA: TGTGCCAGCAGCTTAGGGACGGGGCGGGTCACAGATACGCAGTATTTT
J: TRBJ2-1; size: NA; D: TRBD2; V: TRBV7-2; CDR3: CASSLGLAGYNEQFF; DNA: TGTGCCAGCAGCCTTGGACTAGCGGGGTACAATGAGCAGTTCTTC
J: TRBJ1-3; size: NA; D: NA; V: TRBV6-5; CDR3: CATRGSLGRNTIYF; DNA: TGTGCCACCCGCGGCAGCCTTGGAAGAAACACCATATATTTT
J: TRBJ1-5; size: NA; D: NA; V: TRBV6-1; CDR3: CASTGQLNQPQHF; DNA: TGTGCCAGCACAGGACAGCTCAATCAGCCCCAGCATTTT
J: TRBJ1-1; size: NA; D: NA; V: TRBV10-3; CDR3: CAISESVSREAFF; DNA: TGTGCCATCAGTGAGTCGGTTTCAAGGGAAGCTTTCTTT
J: TRBJ1-6; size: NA; D: TRBD1; V: TRBV2; CDR3: CASSPRQGGSPLHF; DNA: TGTGCCAGCAGTCCTCGACAGGGCGGGTCACCCCTCCACTTT
J: TRBJ1-2; size: NA; D: TRBD1; V: TRBV11-2; CDR3: CASKDGDSGFTF; DNA: TGTGCCAGCAAGGATGGGGACAGCGGGTTCACCTTC
J: TRBJ1-1; size: few; D: NA; V: TRBV5-5; CDR3: CASSLLMGGNTEAFF; DNA: TGTGCCAGCAGCTTGCTCATGGGGGGGAACACTGAAGCTTTCTTT
J: TRBJ1-1; size: NA; D: NA; V: TRBV4-1; CDR3: CASSQDGRGYTEAFF; DNA: TGCGCCAGCAGCCAAGATGGGAGAGGGTACACTGAAGCTTTCTTT
J: TRBJ1-1; size: NA; D: NA; V: TRBV7-9; CDR3: CASSLQYGYAFF; DNA: TGTGCCAGCAGCTTACAATACGGCTACGCTTTCTTT
J: TRBJ1-4; size: NA; D: NA; V: TRBV28; CDR3: CASNPASNEKLFF; DNA: TGTGCCAGCAATCCGGCCTCTAATGAAAAACTGTTTTTT
J: TRBJ2-5; size: NA; D: TRBD1; V: TRBV11-2; CDR3: CASSPRQGKWETQYF; DNA: TGTGCCAGCAGCCCTCGACAGGGGAAGTGGGAGACCCAGTACTTC
J: TRBJ1-1; size: NA; D: TRBD1; V: TRBV30; CDR3: CAWSVLDRRNTEAFF; DNA: TGTGCCTGGAGCGTGCTGGACAGGAGGAACACTGAAGCTTTCTTT
J: TRBJ1-4; size: NA; D: NA; V: TRBV30; CDR3: CAWSGGHGEKLFF; DNA: TGTGCCTGGAGTGGAGGGCATGGGGAAAAACTGTTTTTT
J: TRBJ2-7; size: once; D: NA; V: TRBV4-1; CDR3: CASSQAPGAGTYEQYF; DNA: TGCGCCAGCAGCCAAGCCCCGGGGGCGGGGACCTACGAGCAGTACTTC
J: TRBJ2-5; size: NA; D: NA; V: TRBV15; CDR3: CATSRGSLLLTQYF; DNA: TGTGCCACCAGCAGAGGTTCTTTGCTTCTGACCCAGTACTTC
J: TRBJ1-2; size: NA; D: TRBD1; V: TRBV29-1; CDR3: CSVEATGGGYTF; DNA: TGCAGCGTTGAAGCCACAGGGGGTGGCTACACCTTC
J: TRBJ1-2; size: NA; D: NA; V: TRBV18; CDR3: CASSPDSRRHGYTF; DNA: TGTGCCAGCTCACCGGACAGCCGGAGGCATGGCTACACCTTC
J: TRBJ2-6; size: NA; D: NA; V: TRBV7-8; CDR3: CASSRPSGANVLTF; DNA: TGTGCCAGCAGCCGCCCTTCTGGGGCCAACGTCCTGACTTTC
J: TRBJ1-2; size: NA; D: NA; V: TRBV14; CDR3: CASSPLVTRDYGYTF; DNA: TGTGCCAGCAGCCCCCTTGTGACACGTGACTATGGCTACACCTTC
J: TRBJ1-6; size: NA; D: NA; V: TRBV6-5; CDR3: CASRRGESPLHF; DNA: TGTGCCAGCAGAAGGGGCGAATCACCCCTCCACTTT
J: TRBJ1-4; size: once; D: NA; V: TRBV7-9; CDR3: CASSSAGTFEKLFF; DNA: TGTGCCAGCAGCTCGGCTGGGACTTTTGAAAAACTGTTTTTT
J: TRBJ1-4; size: NA; D: NA; V: TRBV7-9; CDR3: CASSSPISGDEKLFF; DNA: TGTGCCAGCAGCTCCCCCATTAGCGGAGATGAAAAACTGTTTTTT
J: TRBJ2-5; size: NA; D: NA; V: TRBV19; CDR3: CASSIENQETQYF; DNA: TGTGCCAGTAGTATTGAAAACCAAGAGACCCAGTACTTC
J: TRBJ1-4; size: NA; D: NA; V: TRBV28; CDR3: CASGVSFEKLFF; DNA: TGTGCCAGCGGGGTTTCCTTTGAAAAACTGTTTTTT
J: TRBJ1-5; size: NA; D: NA; V: TRBV6-1; CDR3: CASSPRKIDQPQHF; DNA: TGTGCCAGCAGCCCCCGAAAGATTGATCAGCCCCAGCATTTT
J: TRBJ2-6; size: NA; D: NA; V: TRBV9; CDR3: CASSVGRAPGANVLTF; DNA: TGTGCCAGCAGCGTAGGTCGGGCTCCGGGGGCCAACGTCCTGACTTTC
J: TRBJ2-7; size: NA; D: NA; V: TRBV18; CDR3: CASSSSSYEQYF; DNA: TGTGCCAGCTCTTCCAGTTCCTACGAGCAGTACTTC
J: TRBJ1-6; size: NA; D: NA; V: TRBV30; CDR3: CAWRGLRYSGRNSPLHF; DNA: TGTGCCTGGAGGGGACTGCGCTATTCGGGACGTAATTCACCCCTCCACTTT
J: TRBJ1-1; size: NA; D: NA; V: TRBV7-6; CDR3: CASSLEGLGDTEAFF; DNA: TGTGCCAGCAGCTTAGAGGGCTTGGGGGACACTGAAGCTTTCTTT
J: TRBJ1-5; size: NA; D: NA; V: TRBV6-5; CDR3: CASRPPGHGQPQHF; DNA: TGTGCCAGCAGACCTCCGGGACACGGCCAGCCCCAGCATTTT
J: TRBJ2-7; size: NA; D: TRBD1; V: TRBV10-3; CDR3: CAISGDRGPSEQYF; DNA: TGTGCCATCAGTGGGGACAGGGGGCCCTCCGAGCAGTACTTC
J: TRBJ1-2; size: NA; D: NA; V: TRBV27; CDR3: CASSLVGARHYGYTF; DNA: TGTGCCAGCAGTTTGGTTGGGGCGCGACACTATGGCTACACCTTC
J: TRBJ1-2; size: NA; D: TRBD1; V: TRBV10-3; CDR3: CATRDRVSGGYTF; DNA: TGTGCCACCAGGGACAGGGTGTCGGGTGGCTACACCTTC
J: TRBJ2-5; size: NA; D: NA; V: TRBV7-2; CDR3: CASSLVFFLAEKKQETQYF; DNA: TGTGCCAGCAGCTTAGTTTTCTTCTTAGCAGAAAAGAAACAAGAGACCCAGTACTTC
J: TRBJ1-5; size: few; D: NA; V: TRBV19; CDR3: CASSRATQLWTAVSNQPQHF; DNA: TGTGCCAGTAGTCGAGCTACCCAACTTTGGACGGCCGTTAGCAATCAGCCCCAGCATTTT
J: TRBJ1-1; size: NA; D: NA; V: TRBV7-9; CDR3: CASSFVTGTEAFF; DNA: TGTGCCAGCAGCTTTGTTACGGGGACTGAAGCTTTCTTT
J: TRBJ1-2; size: NA; D: NA; V: TRBV7-9; CDR3: CASSRDIYGYTF; DNA: TGTGCCAGCTCCCGGGACATCTATGGCTACACCTTC
J: TRBJ2-3; size: NA; D: NA; V: TRBV29-1; CDR3: CSAKTRTDTQYF; DNA: TGCAGCGCAAAGACCCGCACAGATACGCAGTATTTT
J: TRBJ2-1; size: NA; D: NA; V: TRBV6-1; CDR3: CASSRDIQHNEQFF; DNA: TGTGCCAGCAGTCGGGACATCCAACACAATGAGCAGTTCTTC
J: TRBJ1-5; size: NA; D: NA; V: TRBV27; CDR3: CASSLRGDQPQHF; DNA: TGTGCCAGCAGTTTAAGGGGCGATCAGCCCCAGCATTTT
J: TRBJ2-2; size: NA; D: TRBD2; V: TRBV9; CDR3: CASSTPAGGLSGELFF; DNA: TGTGCCAGCAGCACCCCAGCGGGGGGGCTTTCCGGGGAGCTGTTTTTT
J: TRBJ2-2; size: few; D: NA; V: TRBV4-3; CDR3: CASSQSPAQVNTGELFF; DNA: TGCGCCAGCAGCCAATCTCCAGCCCAGGTGAACACCGGGGAGCTGTTTTTT
J: TRBJ2-3; size: NA; D: TRBD2; V: TRBV5-1; CDR3: CASLAGEGTDTQYF; DNA: TGCGCCAGCTTGGCGGGGGAGGGAACAGATACGCAGTATTTT
J: TRBJ1-1; size: few; D: NA; V: TRBV30; CDR3: CAWSPPPQVLRF; DNA: TGTGCCTGGAGCCCACCCCCCCAGGTCCTAAGATTT
J: TRBJ2-3; size: few; D: NA; V: TRBV9; CDR3: CASSVASPDTQYF; DNA: TGTGCCAGCAGCGTAGCTAGCCCAGATACGCAGTATTTT
J: TRBJ2-6; size: once; D: NA; V: TRBV11-2; CDR3: CASSRPGGANVLTF; DNA: TGTGCCAGCAGCCGACCGGGAGGGGCCAACGTCCTGACTTTC